The 24 T cell receptor beta chains given below trace back to one sample, sequenced in a study of shared clonotypes between healthy human individuals. The protocol was immunoSEQ multiplex PCR, while the TCRdb copy is restricted to in-frame clones and leaves out a portion. In the table there are 800,000 to 1,200,000 clones, approximately 80% of which are singletons. Material: memory CD4+ T cells from PBMCs. Subset noted: CD45RA-negative fraction. Receptor source: a man younger than 35 in good health. Some clones in this sample may be carry-over from other donors' samples.

On this clone itself: The sample has other DNA sequences that encode this CDR3 too. V is TRBV25-1 and J is TRBJ1-1, with 8 bases fitting TRBD1. This CDR3 is 14 amino acids long. Trimming cost V 3 bases and J 1 base; bases outside gene matches: 1. Per the germline V gene, CDR1 is MGHDK and CDR2 is SYGVNS. Written as DNA, the CDR3 is TGTGCCAGCAGTGAGACAGGGGAGAACACTGAAGCTTTCTTT. This encodes CASSETGENTEAFF.

This chain uses TRBV29-1 with TRBJ1-2, with D possibly matching TRBD1 (6 bases). This CDR3 has 13 residues. V shed 4 bases and J shed 0 bases, with 9 bases lying between them. The germline V gene encodes CDR1 SQVTM and CDR2 ANQGSEA. CDR3 region: CSVVGGPNYGYTF. DNA of the CDR3: TGCAGCGTTGTTGGGGGGCCTAACTATGGCTACACCTTC.

There are a few counts of this clone. V usage is TRBV29-1 and J usage is TRBJ2-7, with D tentatively TRBD2 (6 bases). Germline V lookup: CDR1 SQVTM, CDR2 ANQGSEA. With 5 bases removed from V and 1 base from J, the gap between germline ends came to 12 bases. CDR3 length: 13 amino acids. This CDR3 is CSVTGGRSYEQYF. For the CDR3, the DNA is TGCAGCGTTACAGGAGGGCGATCCTACGAGCAGTACTTC.

The CDR3 DNA is TGTGCCAGCTCACCATCGCAACAGGGCTCTGGAAACACCATATATTTT. Translating it yields CASSPSQQGSGNTIYF. V usage is TRBV18 and J usage is TRBJ1-3; perhaps TRBD1 as D (6 bases). V was trimmed by 2 bases and J by 0 bases, leaving 11 bases between them. The CDR3 totals 16 residues. Germline CDR1 is KGHSH and CDR2 is LQKENI.

The chain uses TRBV30 and TRBJ2-7, with 7 bases lining up with TRBD1. The CDR3 spans 17 residues. V dropped 4 bases and J dropped 4; count of bases not matched to a gene: 19. CDR1 GTSNPN and CDR2 SVGIG come from the germline V gene (reference sequence). The CDR3 sequence: CAWKSTTSGGVWYEQYF. The CDR3 DNA is TGTGCCTGGAAATCTACAACCTCAGGGGGAGTTTGGTACGAGCAGTACTTC.

V is TRBV7-3 and J is TRBJ2-3; D call uncertain. Between the trimmed V and J ends, which lost 2 bases and 0 bases, there was a span of 3 bases. CDR1 is SGHTA, CDR2 FQGTGA, per germline. CDR3 size: 13 residues. For the CDR3, the DNA is TGTGCCAGCAGCTTAGAAAGCACAGATACGCAGTATTTT. Its protein is CASSLESTDTQYF.

V usage is TRBV7-2 and J usage is TRBJ1-2; unclear D gene. The CDR3 consists of 12 residues. Germline CDR1 is SGHTA and CDR2 is FQGNSA. The V end was cut by 8 bases, the J end by 1 base, with 8 bases between. This CDR3 is CASATRNYGYTF. CDR3 nucleotides: TGTGCCAGCGCCACACGTAACTATGGCTACACCTTC. The whole variable domain, remainder taken from reference TRBV7-2 and TRBJ1-2, is GAGVSQSPSNKVTEKGKDVELRCDPISGHTALYWYRQSLGQGLEFLIYFQGNSAPDKSGLPSDRFSAERTGGSVSTLTIQRTQQEDSAVYLCASATRNYGYTFGSGTRLTVV.

This clone was detected only once. This rearrangement joins TRBV28 to TRBJ1-5; possible D gene TRBD1, 5 bases. V lost 4 bases and J 7 bases, leaving 14 bases between the germline ends. Germline CDR1 MDHEN, CDR2 SYDVKM. This CDR3 comprises 14 residues. This CDR3 reads CASSSPGTGQPQHF. The CDR3 DNA is TGTGCCAGCAGTTCCCCAGGGACGGGGCAGCCCCAGCATTTT. Full variable domain (rest looked up from reference TRBV28 and TRBJ1-5): DVKVTQSSRYLVKRTGEKVFLECVQDMDHENMFWYRQDPGLGLRLIYFSYDVKMKEKGDIPEGYSVSREKKERFSLILESASTNQTSMYLCASSSPGTGQPQHFGDGTRLSIL.

The chain couples TRBV11-1 to TRBJ1-1; unclear D gene. The germline gives CDR1 SGHAT, CDR2 FQDESV (reference sequence). Trimming shortened V by 3 bases and J by 3 bases, and 14 bases separated the two germline ends. The CDR3 has 15 residues. CDR3 loop: CASSLRTPLDTEAFF. The CDR3 bases are TGTGCCAGCAGCTTGCGGACTCCCTTGGACACTGAAGCTTTCTTT.

V usage is TRBV6-4 and J usage is TRBJ2-1; D is unresolved. The CDR3 length is 14 residues. Trimming removed 7 bases from V and 0 bases from J, with 10 bases in between. CDR1 is MRHNA and CDR2 is SNTAGT in the germline V gene. Written as DNA, the CDR3 is TGTGCCAGCAATCCGTACCGCTCCTACAATGAGCAGTTCTTC. Translated: CASNPYRSYNEQFF.

The chain's CDR3 is CASSFGGGSYEQYF. As DNA, the CDR3 is TGTGCCAGCAGTTTCGGCGGGGGGTCCTACGAGCAGTACTTC. The chain uses TRBV28 and TRBJ2-7; 8 bases agree with TRBD2. V shed 3 bases and J 1 base; nucleotides not matched to a gene: 2. The CDR3 has 14 amino acids. Germline V gene lookup returns CDR1 MDHEN and CDR2 SYDVKM.

This chain connects TRBV5-4 to TRBJ2-1; D is unclear. CDR1 is SGHNT and CDR2 is YYREEE in the germline V gene (reference sequence). With 4 bases removed from V and 6 bases from J, the gap between germline ends came to 11 bases. This CDR3 comprises 13 residues. The DNA for the CDR3 is TGTGCCAGCAGCCCGAGAGTGACCAATGAGCAGTTCTTC. Translated, it gives CASSPRVTNEQFF.

This clone has only a few counts. The V call is TRBV16, the J call TRBJ1-3; D is ambiguous. Trimming cost V 4 bases and J 4 bases, with 5 bases left between them. Germline CDR1 reads KGHSY; CDR2 reads FQNENV. The CDR3 totals 12 residues. The CDR3 DNA reads TGTGCCAGCAGCCCTGGGGGAAACACCATATATTTT. Its protein product is CASSPGGNTIYF.

This chain uses TRBV2 with TRBJ2-7; the D gene could be TRBD1 or TRBD2 (5 bases each). Trimming took off 6 bases at V and 5 bases at J, with 17 bases between the two ends. Per germline, CDR1 SNHLY and CDR2 FYNNEI. There are 14 residues in the CDR3. The CDR3 nucleotides read TGTGCCAGCAGGAGGGCAGGGAATAGTGACGAGCAGTACTTC. Encoded protein: CASRRAGNSDEQYF.

This chain uses TRBV14 with TRBJ2-7; D is unclear. The CDR3 has 16 amino acids. The germline V and J ends were trimmed by 0 bases and 2 bases, with 14 bases remaining between them. Germline-derived CDR1 and CDR2 are SGHDN and FVKESK. CDR3 DNA: TGTGCCAGCAGCCAAGAGGGCCAAGGACCTACCTACGAGCAGTACTTC. It codes for CASSQEGQGPTYEQYF.

This clone has at least ten counts. This sample includes further DNA sequences coding for the same CDR3. V usage is TRBV18 and J usage is TRBJ2-1; D uncertain. Germline V gene lookup returns CDR1 KGHSH and CDR2 LQKENI. Trimming removed 3 bases from V and 5 bases from J, with 2 bases in between. The CDR3 extends over 11 amino acids. CDR3 DNA sequence: TGTGCCAGCTCACCGAACAATGAGCAGTTCTTC. Translated: CASSPNNEQFF.

The chain combines TRBV9 with TRBJ1-1; D gene uncertain. Germline V CDR1 and CDR2: SGDLS, YYNGEE. The length of the CDR3 is 14 residues. V lost 2 bases, J lost 2 bases, and 10 bases lay in between. This CDR3 reads CASSVDWGNTEAFF. The CDR3 nucleotides are TGTGCCAGCAGCGTGGACTGGGGAAACACTGAAGCTTTCTTT.

The chain carries TRBV27 and TRBJ2-7, with D hard to call. From germline, CDR1 is MNHEY and CDR2 SMNVEV (reference sequence). CDR3 size: 13 residues. Deletions cut 2 bases from V and 2 bases from J, with 7 bases between. CDR3 DNA: TGTGCCAGCAGTTTAACCAGAGCCTACGAGCAGTACTTC. It encodes CASSLTRAYEQYF.

The V and J genes are TRBV21-1 and TRBJ2-4; the table gives TRBD2 as D, unverified against the DNA. TRBV21-1 is an annotated pseudogene. This CDR3 spans 17 amino acids. The CDR3 sequence: CASSARTSGKAKNIQYF. Written as DNA, the CDR3 is TGTGCCAGCAGCGCCCGGACTAGCGGGAAGGCCAAAAACATTCAGTACTTC.

The chain combines TRBV5-1 with TRBJ1-2; D unclear. V was shortened by 1 base and J by 10 bases, with 11 bases between the two germline ends. The CDR3 totals 12 residues. CDR1 is SGHRS, CDR2 YFSETQ, per germline. CDR3 sequence reads: CASSLSENPYTF. CDR3 DNA sequence: TGCGCCAGCAGCTTGTCAGAGAATCCCTACACCTTC. The complete variable domain, with remaining parts taken from reference TRBV5-1 and TRBJ1-2, reads KAGVTQTPRYLIKTRGQQVTLSCSPISGHRSVSWYQQTPGQGLQFLFEYFSETQRNKGNFPGRFSGRQFSNSRSEMNVSTLELGDSALYLCASSLSENPYTFGSGTRLTVV.

The rearrangement links TRBV5-1 to TRBJ1-3; D is ambiguous. V shed 5 bases and J shed 4 bases, with 10 bases lying between them. Looked up from germline, CDR1 is SGHRS and CDR2 is YFSETQ. CDR3 length equals 13 residues. This CDR3 is CASRTVLGNTIYF. The CDR3 region has the DNA TGCGCCAGCAGGACCGTATTGGGAAACACCATATATTTT.

The J gene is TRBJ1-6, the V gene TRBV6-5; no reliable D call. V was clipped by 4 bases and J by 4 bases, with 14 bases between them. CDR1 MNHEY and CDR2 SVGAGI come from the germline V gene. The CDR3 totals 16 residues. The CDR3 sequence is CASSWRTATYNSPLHF. Written as DNA, the CDR3 is TGTGCCAGCAGTTGGAGGACGGCGACTTATAATTCACCCCTCCACTTT.

V is TRBV28 and J is TRBJ2-7; 7 nucleotides agree with TRBD2. Germline V gene data show CDR1 as MDHEN and CDR2 as SYDVKM. With 4 bases clipped from V and 2 bases from J, the junction kept 5 bases outside the gene matches. This CDR3 contains 14 residues. CDR3 bases: TGTGCCAGCAGTTCCGTTGGGGGGGCCTACGAGCAGTACTTC. As protein: CASSSVGGAYEQYF.

The table lists this clone with a few counts. One base away lies a much larger clone, so this may be a sequencing read error. The same CDR3 can be traced to other DNA sequences in this sample. The J gene is TRBJ2-7, the V gene TRBV5-1; 11 nucleotides line up with TRBD1. This CDR3 is 14 amino acids long. V lost 4 bases, J lost 3 bases, and 3 bases stayed unmatched. Germline V gives CDR1 SGHRS, CDR2 YFSETQ. The chain's CDR3 is CASSLGTGGYEQYF. CDR3 in DNA: TGCGCCAGCAGCCTCGGGACAGGGGGCTACGAGCAGTACTTC.